The sequence of this TCR beta chain was determined in a study of blood T cells in healthy people across ages. The germline gives CDR1 SGHRS, CDR2 YFSETQ. V was cut by 4 bases and J by 6 bases, with 13 bases left in between. The CDR3 sequence is 13 residues long. Together with a sample-barcoded 5' primer, a J-beta primer mix was included in a second PCR lasting about 6 to 12 cycles. TCRdb ran MiXCR on the 5' RACE reads and lists one entry per CDR3 protein. The table records about 720,000 distinct CDR3 sequences, about 24% of them present only once. This clonotype originated in a man in his 70s in good health. Sequencing used blood. This chain uses TRBV5-1 with TRBJ1-1; D is perhaps TRBD1 (6 bases). CDR3 region: CASSPDSFAEAFF. The CDR3 nucleotides read TGCGCCAGCAGCCCGGACAGTTTCGCTGAAGCTTTCTTT.